This T cell receptor (beta chain) appears in the sequencing data of a study of blood T cell repertoires in COVID-19. The table came from immunoSEQ multiplex PCR; TCRdb's copy has only in-frame clones and leaves some out. The repertoire includes fewer than 130,000 clones, about 70% of them detected once, and around 7.3% sits in the top ten. The length of the CDR3 is 17 residues. The germline gives CDR1 MNHEY, CDR2 SVGEGT. The V segment lost 5 bases and the J segment 2 bases; nucleotides outside the gene matches: 12. The source of this sequence is a woman in her sixties with acute or convalescent COVID-19. Sequencing was performed on peripheral blood. The chain carries TRBV6-2 or TRBV6-3 and TRBJ1-1; TRBD1 matches 9 bases. CDR3 region: CASSLDTGGAFNTEAFF. The CDR3 DNA is TGTGCCAGCAGTCTTGACACAGGGGGCGCGTTTAACACTGAAGCTTTCTTT.